The TCR beta chain under discussion was sequenced for a study of cytomegalovirus exposure and HLA in healthy donors. Whole-study context: Researchers found that under 90% of 398 genotyped donors fell within the Caucasian-associated ancestry cluster. General study points: Sequencing depth across donors, presence/absence analyses assumed, was roughly uniform. After further analysis at a later stage, 16,951 TCR beta sequences were associated with HLA alleles at 0.05 false discovery rate. Researchers left out some V segments, among them TRBV6-2 and TRBV6-3, as indistinguishable.

A word on this clone: Its antigen is still unknown.

This CDR3 region has 14 residues. The V gene lost 5 bases and the J gene lost 4 bases, with 13 bases spanning the gap. Per the germline V gene, CDR1 is SEHNR and CDR2 is FQNEAQ (reference sequence). The PCR made use of 60 Vbeta and 13 Jbeta primers. Using immunoSEQ multiplex PCR, the repertoire was profiled, and TCRdb retains in-frame clones only, with some absent. In total, the table holds roughly 200,000 clones. The chain uses TRBV7-9 and TRBJ2-3, with D tentatively TRBD1 (6 bases). This clonotype was obtained from a girl aged 2-10 years in good health and CMV-seropositive. Input material: PBMCs. CDR3 nucleotide sequence: TGTGCCAGCAGCCCCCCCTGGGGGCCAGATACGCAGTATTTT. The encoded protein is CASSPPWGPDTQYF.